These 21 T cell receptor beta chains came from one sample sequenced in a study of blood T cell repertoires in COVID-19. Produced via immunoSEQ multiplex PCR; TCRdb's table is partial and in-frame only. The repertoire holds fewer than 250,000 clones, with around 82% as singletons. Sequencing was done on a sample of PBMCs or T cells enriched from blood (not recorded which). The receptors shown here come from a woman aged 45-59 years with acute COVID-19.

V is TRBV28 and J is TRBJ1-5; D possibly corresponds to TRBD1 (6 bases). CDR1 is MDHEN and CDR2 is SYDVKM in the germline V gene. The CDR3 contains 13 residues. V lost 7 bases, J lost 6 bases, and 13 bases lay in between. The CDR3 bases are TGTGCCAGCACCATGGGGGCTAGTCAGCCCCAGCATTTT. It yields the protein CASTMGASQPQHF.

Only one count was recorded for this clone. The chain's CDR3 is CASSVGQGPYSNQPQHF. The CDR3 DNA sequence: TGTGCCAGCAGCGTAGGACAGGGGCCCTATAGCAATCAGCCCCAGCATTTT. J is TRBJ1-5 and V is TRBV9; 8 bases are shared with TRBD1. Germline assignment: CDR1 SGDLS and CDR2 YYNGEE. The trim removed 0 bases at V and 0 bases at J, leaving 5 bases unmatched. The CDR3 sequence is 17 residues long.

The chain uses TRBV27 and TRBJ2-6; 7 bases map to TRBD1. V gave up 6 bases and J gave up 4 bases; unmatched junction bases: 6. CDR1 and CDR2 from the germline V gene are MNHEY and SMNVEV (reference sequence). CDR3 length equals 15 residues. The CDR3 sequence is CASRSQGSGANVLTF. CDR3 DNA sequence: TGTGCCAGCAGGTCACAGGGGAGCGGGGCCAACGTCCTGACTTTC. Complete variable domain (other parts from reference TRBV27 and TRBJ2-6): EAQVTQNPRYLITVTGKKLTVTCSQNMNHEYMSWYRQDPGLGLRQIYYSMNVEVTDKGDVPEGYKVSRKEKRNFPLILESPSPNQTSLYFCASRSQGSGANVLTFGAGSRLTVL.

V and J are TRBV4-3 and TRBJ1-4; a weak D match, TRBD1 (5 bases). The V and J ends lost 4 bases and 7 bases respectively, with 16 bases between them. Germline CDR1 and CDR2: LGHNA and YSLEER. CDR3 length equals 15 residues. In nucleotides, the CDR3 is TGCGCCAGCAGCCCTACAGGTAGTTGGGGTGAAAAACTGTTTTTT. Translation: CASSPTGSWGEKLFF.

The chain uses TRBV6-5 and TRBJ2-2; D possibly corresponds to TRBD2 (6 bases). The CDR3 has 14 residues. CDR1 is MNHEY, CDR2 SVGAGI, per germline. With 6 bases removed from V and 11 bases from J, the gap between germline ends came to 19 bases. The CDR3 DNA sequence: TGTGCCAGCAGCAGACTAGTAACTACGGGAGAGCTGTTTTTT. This gives the protein CASSRLVTTGELFF.

The chain uses TRBV7-9 and TRBJ1-4; no definite D call. This CDR3 comprises 16 residues. Trimming stripped 0 bases from V and 0 bases from J, with 8 bases between. Germline V gene sequence: CDR1 SEHNR, CDR2 FQNEAQ (reference sequence). The CDR3 bases are TGTGCCAGCAGCTTAGCGTGGCCTTCAACTAATGAAAAACTGTTTTTT. Its translation: CASSLAWPSTNEKLFF.

The chain couples TRBV27 to TRBJ2-7, with D possibly matching TRBD2 (6 bases). Looked up from germline, CDR1 is MNHEY and CDR2 is SMNVEV (reference sequence). V dropped 2 bases and J dropped 8 bases, with 13 bases sitting between them. The CDR3 spans 13 residues. Here the CDR3 reads CASSLRPGGKQYV. The CDR3 region has the DNA TGTGCCAGCAGTTTAAGGCCCGGGGGTAAGCAGTACGTC.

This sequence joins TRBV28 and TRBJ1-2; no reliable D call. The germline CDR1 and CDR2 sequences are MDHEN and SYDVKM. The CDR3 spans 14 residues. Trimming removed 2 bases at V and 5 bases at J, with 12 bases between. CDR3 sequence: CASSLLNDGYGYTF. The DNA for the CDR3 is TGTGCCAGCAGTTTACTGAACGACGGGTATGGCTACACCTTC.

This sequence joins TRBV9 and TRBJ2-3; tentative D call: TRBD2 (6 bases). This CDR3 has 15 amino acids. Germline V gene data show CDR1 as SGDLS and CDR2 as YYNGEE. The ends were cut back, 0 bases at V and 1 base at J, with 9 bases in the middle. The DNA for the CDR3 is TGTGCCAGCAGCGTAGCACCTAGCGGCACAGATACGCAGTATTTT. Its translation: CASSVAPSGTDTQYF. Variable domain in full (rest from reference TRBV9 and TRBJ2-3): DSGVTQTPKHLITATGQRVTLRCSPRSGDLSVYWYQQSLDQGLQFLIQYYNGEERAKGNILERFSAQQFPDLHSELNLSSLELGDSALYFCASSVAPSGTDTQYFGPGTRLTVL.

CDR3 sequence: CASSLGLAKNIQYF. Here the CDR3 DNA reads TGTGCCAGCAGTTTAGGCCTAGCCAAAAACATTCAGTACTTC. The chain joins TRBV28 to TRBJ2-4; the D is unclear. The V gene's germline CDR1 is MDHEN and CDR2 SYDVKM. V lost 2 bases to trimming and J lost 0 bases, with 5 bases between them. CDR3 length: 14 amino acids.

V and J are TRBV11-1 and TRBJ1-2; the match to TRBD1 covers 7 bases. CDR1 and CDR2 (germline): SGHAT, FQDESV (reference sequence). After removal of 5 bases from V and 2 bases from J, the junction contained 8 bases not matched to a gene. The CDR3 has 15 amino acids. The CDR3: CASSKPGQSNYGYTF. CDR3 bases: TGTGCCAGCAGCAAGCCGGGACAGAGCAACTATGGCTACACCTTC.

This clone has just a few counts. The V call is TRBV21-1, the J call TRBJ2-6; the table gives TRBD2 as D, unverified against the DNA. TRBV21-1 corresponds to a pseudogene. This CDR3 spans 19 amino acids. The CDR3 region is CASSQTWEGDFSGANVLTF. The CDR3 DNA reads as TGTGCCAGCAGCCAAACCTGGGAGGGAGATTTCTCTGGGGCCAACGTCCTGACTTTC.

In this sample, this clone turned up once. The chain is built from TRBV24-1 and TRBJ2-3; TRBD2 might be the D (5 bases). There are 19 residues in the CDR3. With 1 base removed from V and 0 bases from J, the gap between germline ends came to 19 bases. Germline V lookup: CDR1 KGHDR, CDR2 SFDVKD. This CDR3 is CATSDLRSDFLASTDTQYF. In nucleotides, the CDR3 is TGTGCCACCAGTGATTTAAGGTCGGACTTTCTAGCTAGCACAGATACGCAGTATTTT.

This chain connects TRBV9 to TRBJ1-2; 10 positions match TRBD1. From germline, CDR1 is SGDLS and CDR2 YYNGEE. The CDR3 is 18 residues long. The V and J ends lost 3 bases and 1 base, in that order; junction bases with no gene match: 12. In nucleotides, the CDR3 is TGTGCCAGCAGCGCACCCCGGGACAGGGGTTTCGGTAACTATGGCTACACCTTC. Its protein product is CASSAPRDRGFGNYGYTF.

The rearrangement joins TRBV6-5 to TRBJ2-7; a possible D gene is TRBD1 (5 bases). Germline assignment: CDR1 MNHEY and CDR2 SVGAGI. CDR3 length equals 14 residues. V lost 7 bases and J 0 bases, leaving 13 bases between the germline ends. This CDR3 reads CASTMSQGSYEQYV. The CDR3 DNA sequence: TGTGCCAGCACAATGTCTCAGGGCTCCTACGAGCAGTACGTC.

The genes are TRBV4-2 and TRBJ2-5; TRBD1 matches 9 bases. CDR1 is LGHNA and CDR2 is YNFKEQ in the germline V gene. This CDR3 has 14 amino acids. V shed 1 base, J shed 4 bases, and the junction held 1 base outside the gene matches. The CDR3 sequence is CASSQGQGGETQYF. CDR3 sequence (DNA): TGTGCCAGCAGCCAAGGACAGGGGGGAGAGACCCAGTACTTC.

V usage is TRBV7-9 and J usage is TRBJ2-3; unclear D gene. Per germline, CDR1 SEHNR and CDR2 FQNEAQ (reference sequence). CDR3 size: 14 residues. V dropped 5 bases and J dropped 1 base, with 10 bases sitting between them. The CDR3 bases are TGTGCCAGCAGCCCGTACATGGGCACAGATACGCAGTATTTT. Translated, it gives CASSPYMGTDTQYF.

The chain combines TRBV12-2 with TRBJ1-4. TRBV12-2 is a listed pseudogene. This CDR3 has 13 residues. CDR3 in DNA: TGTGCAAGTCGCTCCCTAGCCGGCTGTAGGGCGGTTTTT. This gives the protein CASRSLAGCRAVF.

This clone was counted once. The chain couples TRBV7-8 to TRBJ1-1, with D tentatively TRBD1 (5 bases). The length of the CDR3 is 14 residues. The V end lost 2 bases, the J end lost 6 bases, and 13 bases lay between the germline ends. Germline V gene sequence: CDR1 SGHVS, CDR2 FQNEAQ. The CDR3, as DNA: TGTGCCAGCAGCTTACAGGGTTGGGGTGCTGAAGCTTTCTTT. Protein sequence: CASSLQGWGAEAFF.

The chain uses TRBV11-2 and TRBJ2-3; TRBD1 aligns across 7 bases. Trimming at V came to 0 bases and at J to 0 bases, leaving 6 bases not matched to a gene. Germline CDR1 and CDR2: SGHAT and FQNNGV. CDR3 length: 17 residues. CDR3 protein: CASSLDPTGSSTDTQYF. The CDR3 DNA reads as TGTGCCAGCAGCTTAGATCCGACAGGGTCTAGCACAGATACGCAGTATTTT. Together with reference TRBV11-2 and TRBJ2-3, the CDR3 gives the full variable domain: EAGVAQSPRYKIIEKRQSVAFWCNPISGHATLYWYQQILGQGPKLLIQFQNNGVVDDSQLPKDRFSAERLKGVDSTLKIQPAKLEDSAVYLCASSLDPTGSSTDTQYFGPGTRLTVL.

The chain employs TRBV5-1 and TRBJ1-1; D unresolved. There are 14 residues in the CDR3. Between the trimmed V and J ends, which lost 5 bases and 0 bases, there was a span of 11 bases. The germline V gene has CDR1 SGHRS and CDR2 YFSETQ. CDR3 in amino acids: CASRREELNTEAFF. The CDR3 DNA is TGCGCCAGCAGGAGGGAAGAACTGAACACTGAAGCTTTCTTT.